This T cell receptor (beta chain) is from a study of breast tumors, draining lymph nodes, adjacent tissues. This clonotype was seen many times. The antigen is not known. Study results and limitations: That most tumor T cells come from lymph nodes remained unproven.

V was shortened by 6 bases and J by 6 bases, with 24 bases between the two germline ends. The CDR3 totals 16 residues. From the multiplex PCR reads, TCRdb called clonotypes with MiXCR, one entry per CDR3 protein. The sample yields 66,000 or so distinct CDR3 sequences, approximately 47% seen once. Material for sequencing was breast tumor tissue. The rearrangement uses TRBV12-3 or TRBV12-4 and TRBJ2-7, with TRBD2 as a possible D gene (5 bases). The sequence was collected from a female donor with breast cancer. Some clones in this sample may be carry-over from other donors' samples. CDR3 in amino acids: CASSFPGSYRLGEQYF. The CDR3 nucleotides read TGTGCCAGCAGCTTCCCGGGGTCGTACCGCTTGGGCGAGCAGTACTTC.